Below are 7 T cell receptor beta chains sequenced from a single sample in a study of response to subunit inactivated influenza vaccine. Using its own MiXCR run on the RT-PCR reads, TCRdb lists one record per CDR3 protein. The sample includes roughly 790,000 distinct CDR3 sequences, about 20% of them seen just once. The sample in question was PBMCs from blood, obtained about 5 days after vaccination. The origin of the receptors is a middle-aged man who received an inactivated influenza vaccine.

This chain joins TRBV20-1 and TRBJ1-5; 10 bases match TRBD1. The CDR3 has 17 residues. Germline CDR1 DFQATT, CDR2 SNEGSKA (reference sequence). The CDR3 sequence: CCARWDRGAYSNQPQHF. The CDR3 region has the DNA TGCTGCGCTAGGTGGGACAGGGGCGCTTATAGCAATCAGCCCCAGCATTTT.

About this clonotype itself: Germline is not matched at one junction end, which may reflect a read error. The chain has TRBV6-2 or TRBV6-3 and TRBJ2-6; D is unclear. This CDR3 is built from 14 residues. CDR1 and CDR2 from the germline V gene are MNHEY and SVGEGT. CDR3 residues: CVSRSVSGANVLTF. CDR3 nucleotides: TGTGTCAGCAGATCGGTATCCGGGGCCAACGTCCTGACTTTC.

This clonotype was seen more than once but under ten times. This chain joins TRBV5-1 and TRBJ2-3; D is ambiguous. Germline lookup yields CDR1 SGHRS and CDR2 YFSETQ. V lost 3 bases and J lost 1, with 12 bases in between. There are 15 residues in the CDR3. The CDR3 DNA sequence: TGCGCCAGCAGCTCCCACGGACCCGGCACAGATACGCAGTATTTT. Its translation: CASSSHGPGTDTQYF. The full variable domain, its missing parts supplied by reference TRBV5-1 and TRBJ2-3, is KAGVTQTPRYLIKTRGQQVTLSCSPISGHRSVSWYQQTPGQGLQFLFEYFSETQRNKGNFPGRFSGRQFSNSRSEMNVSTLELGDSALYLCASSSHGPGTDTQYFGPGTRLTVL.

This clonotype showed up just a few times. The chain carries TRBV7-2 and TRBJ1-6; D remains unclear. This CDR3 contains 14 residues. Trimming stripped 8 bases from V and 6 bases from J, with 14 bases between. Germline V CDR1 and CDR2: SGHTA, FQGNSA. CDR3 loop: CASSAGIRNSPLHF. The CDR3 DNA sequence: TGTGCCAGCTCCGCCGGCATCCGTAATTCACCCCTCCACTTT.

This clonotype has more than one count but fewer than ten. The chain is built from TRBV5-5 and TRBJ2-1, with 8 positions matching TRBD2. In germline, CDR1 is SGHKS, CDR2 YYEKEE (reference sequence). Trimming took 5 bases from V and 10 from J; bases not matched to a gene: 14. The CDR3 is 15 amino acids. CDR3 in amino acids: CASSHITGGKREQFF. CDR3 in DNA: TGTGCCAGCAGTCACATAACGGGAGGGAAACGAGAGCAGTTCTTC.

The rearrangement uses TRBV4-3 and TRBJ2-7; TRBD1 matches 11 bases. The ends lost 0 bases at V and 6 bases at J; junction bases unmatched: 7. The germline V gene has CDR1 LGHNA and CDR2 YSLEER. The CDR3 consists of 16 residues. In DNA, the CDR3 is TGCGCCAGCAGCCAAGAGGTGGACAGGGGGCTTGGCGAGCAGTACTTC. Its protein is CASSQEVDRGLGEQYF.

This chain uses TRBV6-5 with TRBJ2-6; D remains ambiguous. The germline V gene has CDR1 MNHEY and CDR2 SVGAGI. V lost 0 bases and J lost 4, with 7 bases in between. CDR3 length equals 15 residues. The CDR3 sequence is CASSYSPGGANVLTF. The CDR3 coding sequence is TGTGCCAGCAGTTACTCCCCTGGAGGGGCCAACGTCCTGACTTTC.